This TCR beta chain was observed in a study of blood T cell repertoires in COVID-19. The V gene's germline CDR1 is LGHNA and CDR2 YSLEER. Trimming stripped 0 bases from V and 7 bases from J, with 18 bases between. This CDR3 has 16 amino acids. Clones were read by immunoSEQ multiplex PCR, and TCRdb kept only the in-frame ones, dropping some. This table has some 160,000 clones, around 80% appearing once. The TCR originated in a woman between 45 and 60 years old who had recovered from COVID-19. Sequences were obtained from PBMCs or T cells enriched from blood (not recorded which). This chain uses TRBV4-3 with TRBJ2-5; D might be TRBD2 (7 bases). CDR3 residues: CASSQDRGGRGGTQYF. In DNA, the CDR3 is TGCGCCAGCAGCCAAGACCGGGGCGGGAGAGGGGGGACCCAGTACTTC.